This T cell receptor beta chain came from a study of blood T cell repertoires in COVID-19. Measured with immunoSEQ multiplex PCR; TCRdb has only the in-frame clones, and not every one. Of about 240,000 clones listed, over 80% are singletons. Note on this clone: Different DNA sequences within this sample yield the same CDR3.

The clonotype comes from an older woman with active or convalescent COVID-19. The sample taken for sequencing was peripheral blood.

This CDR3 reads CASSVGLAGAGELFF. CDR3 DNA sequence: TGTGCCAGCAGCGTAGGACTAGCGGGCGCCGGGGAGCTGTTTTTT. This sequence joins TRBV9 and TRBJ2-2; 10 positions match TRBD2. CDR1 is SGDLS and CDR2 is YYNGEE in the germline V gene. This CDR3 is built from 15 residues. Losses at the gene ends were 0 bases for V and 6 bases for J; bases not matched to a gene: 2.